This T cell receptor (beta chain) was sequenced in a study of blood T cell repertoires in COVID-19. Study overall: Sites across the United States, Italy and Spain contributed samples from acute and convalescent COVID-19. The analysed material was cDNA or gDNA that came from T cells, B-cell-depleted T cells, or PBMCs.

The CDR3 loop spans 18 amino acids. Germline-derived CDR1 and CDR2 are LGHDT and YNNKEL (reference sequence). V trimming: 5 bases; J trimming: 2 bases; junction bases outside the gene matches: 15. Original data processing: Researchers report that nucleated cell counts were estimated from reference gene primer amplification. TCRdb's table, derived via immunoSEQ multiplex PCR, lists solely in-frame clones and lacks some. V and J calls and clone size follow that table, whereas D and trimming were derived from the DNA. Of some 95,000 clones listed, over 60% are singletons. The sample comprised peripheral blood. This sequence originates from a man aged 50 or older who had recovered from COVID-19. The chain joins TRBV3-1 (or the pseudogene TRBV3-2) to TRBJ2-4, with TRBD1 matching over 7 bases. CDR3 sequence: CASSSTGDPTTSKNIQYF. The CDR3 DNA is TGTGCCAGCAGCTCTACAGGGGACCCTACTACTTCCAAAAACATTCAGTACTTC.